The entry that follows covers one T cell receptor beta chain sequence. Its cognate antigen is unknown. No cell sorting was done before RNA was extracted from the tissue. The entry originates in a study of tumor and adjacent non-tumor tissue in lung cancer. Study information: Stage I to III disease affected 10 men and roughly 5 women aged roughly 31 to 76. Study-level points and caveats: Normal lung showed higher cumulative top 100 clone frequency than tumor.

TCRbeta libraries were built with three rounds of nested PCR, modified from ARM-PCR. TCRdb reanalysed the multiplex PCR reads using MiXCR and keeps one entry per CDR3 protein. Of about 200,000 distinct CDR3 sequences in the sample, 71% were seen once. The CDR3 sequence is 11 residues long. Germline V gives CDR1 MDHEN, CDR2 SYDVKM. Trimming pared 3 bases from V and 11 bases from J, leaving 10 bases between. The sequencing sample was made of lung tumor tissue. The sequence was collected from a man in his 60s with non-small cell lung cancer. The rearrangement uses TRBV28 and TRBJ1-1, with unresolved D. The CDR3 nucleotides read TGTGCCAGCAGTTTTAAATCGCATGCTTTCTTT. It yields the protein CASSFKSHAFF.